Following are 26 T cell receptor beta chains from one sample sequenced in a study of T-cell memory formation after mild COVID-19. TCRdb analysed the 5' RACE reads with MiXCR anew, one entry per CDR3 protein. The table includes about 250,000 distinct CDR3 sequences, approximately 18% detected once. Specimen: PBMCs or a T cell subset sorted from them (not recorded which). These receptors all come from a man aged 18-30 years who had mild COVID-19 (a few samples of this study predate the infection). Cell type and time point are not known.

The rearrangement joins TRBV20-1 to TRBJ2-1; 15 nucleotides match TRBD2. Germline-derived CDR1 and CDR2 are DFQATT and SNEGSKA (reference sequence). Losses at the gene ends were 3 bases for V and 1 base for J; bases not matched to a gene: 4. The CDR3 has 17 residues. The CDR3: CSARGLAGGFSYNEQFF. CDR3 nucleotide sequence: TGCAGTGCTAGGGGACTAGCGGGGGGTTTTTCCTACAATGAGCAGTTCTTC.

The rearrangement uses TRBV5-1 and TRBJ1-1; 7 bases map to TRBD1. J gave up 4 bases and V 2 bases, and 11 bases lay outside the gene matches. The CDR3 sequence is 16 residues long. Germline loops: CDR1 SGHRS, CDR2 YFSETQ. The CDR3 DNA sequence: TGCGCCAGCAGCTTAACAGGGGTTACGGGTGTCACTGAAGCTTTCTTT. Protein: CASSLTGVTGVTEAFF.

The chain combines TRBV19 with TRBJ2-1, with 9 bases identical to TRBD2. The CDR3 spans 15 residues. V trimming: 7 bases; J trimming: 4 bases; junction bases outside the gene matches: 8. Germline V gene lookup returns CDR1 LNHDA and CDR2 SQIVND (reference sequence). In nucleotides, the CDR3 is TGTGCCAGTATACAGCGGGGGGCTTGGTACAATGAGCAGTTCTTC. Its translation is CASIQRGAWYNEQFF.

The gene calls are TRBV20-1 and TRBJ2-1; 9 positions match TRBD2. This CDR3 comprises 13 residues. The germline gives CDR1 DFQATT, CDR2 SNEGSKA (reference sequence). V lost 6 bases to trimming and J lost 2 bases; unmatched junction nucleotides: 2. CDR3 protein: CSAERGAYNEQFF. CDR3 DNA sequence: TGCAGTGCAGAGCGGGGGGCCTACAATGAGCAGTTCTTC.

In this sample, this clonotype turned up many times. The chain recombines TRBV11-2 with TRBJ2-2; no reliable D call. The CDR3 has 16 residues. Germline values: CDR1 SGHAT, CDR2 FQNNGV. V was pared by 1 base and J by 0 bases, with 9 bases between. CDR3 sequence reads: CASSLAGSPNTGELFF. The CDR3 nucleotides are TGTGCCAGCAGCTTAGCGGGCAGTCCGAACACCGGGGAGCTGTTTTTT. Looking up the rest from reference TRBV11-2 and TRBJ2-2 gives the full variable domain: EAGVAQSPRYKIIEKRQSVAFWCNPISGHATLYWYQQILGQGPKLLIQFQNNGVVDDSQLPKDRFSAERLKGVDSTLKIQPAKLEDSAVYLCASSLAGSPNTGELFFGEGSRLTVL.

V is TRBV20-1 and J is TRBJ2-3, with a weak D call TRBD2 (5 bases). V was clipped by 6 bases and J by 0 bases, with 10 bases between them. Germline assignment: CDR1 DFQATT and CDR2 SNEGSKA (reference sequence). The CDR3 sequence is 13 residues long. In DNA, the CDR3 is TGCAGTGCCCGTCGGGGAAGCACAGATACGCAGTATTTT. It translates to CSARRGSTDTQYF.

This clonotype was counted a single time. The V gene is TRBV6-5, the J gene TRBJ1-2; 10 bases map to TRBD1. Per germline, CDR1 MNHEY and CDR2 SVGAGI. Trimming removed 5 bases from V and 7 bases from J; junction bases left unmatched: 10. This CDR3 is 15 amino acids long. In DNA, the CDR3 is TGTGCCAGCAGTGATAGCGACAGGGGGCCAGGTGGCTACACCTTC. It codes for CASSDSDRGPGGYTF.

In nucleotides, the CDR3 is TGCGCCAGCAGCTTGGCGTCAGGGGCCTACGAGCAGTACGTC. Translating it yields CASSLASGAYEQYV. This chain joins TRBV5-1 and TRBJ2-7; maybe TRBD1 (6 bases). CDR3 size: 14 residues. CDR1 is SGHRS, CDR2 YFSETQ, per germline. Trimming left V 0 bases short and J 2 bases short, with 9 bases between.

This clonotype was picked up a small number of times. The rearrangement joins TRBV7-3 to TRBJ2-3; tentatively, D is TRBD2 (7 bases). Germline-derived CDR1 and CDR2 are SGHTA and FQGTGA. With 3 bases removed from V and 4 bases from J, the gap between germline ends came to 11 bases. This CDR3 contains 14 residues. CDR3 residues: CASSLGGAADTQYF. In DNA form, the CDR3 reads TGTGCCAGCAGCTTGGGGGGGGCCGCAGATACGCAGTATTTT.

V gene TRBV29-1 combines with J gene TRBJ2-7; 7 bases are a match to TRBD1. The CDR3 has 13 residues. Germline V gene sequence: CDR1 SQVTM, CDR2 ANQGSEA. The junction had 2 bases not matched to a gene; V was cut back by 0 bases and J by 3 bases. CDR3 nucleotides: TGCAGCGTTGAAGATCCAGGGGGCTACGAGCAGTACTTC. This encodes CSVEDPGGYEQYF.

V gene TRBV12-3 or TRBV12-4 combines with J gene TRBJ1-6; no clear D. The CDR3 consists of 15 residues. V gave up 5 bases and J gave up 8 bases, with 16 bases separating them. The CDR3: CASSPGRLSHSPLHF. The CDR3 coding sequence is TGTGCCAGCAGTCCCGGTCGGTTGTCGCATTCACCCCTCCACTTT.

The CDR3, as DNA: TGCAGCGTTGTCTCGGGGGTTGGCACTGAAGCTTTCTTT. The encoded protein is CSVVSGVGTEAFF. The chain links TRBV29-1 to TRBJ1-1; D is perhaps TRBD1 (5 bases). Deletions cut 4 bases from V and 4 bases from J, with 13 bases between. The germline CDR1 and CDR2 sequences are SQVTM and ANQGSEA. CDR3 length equals 13 residues.

The rearrangement links TRBV20-1 to TRBJ1-4; 8 nucleotides align to TRBD1. Looked up from germline, CDR1 is DFQATT and CDR2 is SNEGSKA (reference sequence). The CDR3 runs to 15 residues. The J segment lost 0 bases and the V segment lost 6 bases, leaving 6 bases of the junction unmatched. CDR3 in amino acids: CSAVPGGATNEKLFF. CDR3 in DNA: TGCAGTGCAGTCCCAGGGGGCGCAACTAATGAAAAACTGTTTTTT.

V and J are TRBV27 and TRBJ1-1, with D unclear. Trimming shortened V by 3 bases and J by 1 base, and 6 bases separated the two germline ends. The CDR3 sequence is 13 residues long. Germline values: CDR1 MNHEY, CDR2 SMNVEV (reference sequence). The CDR3, as DNA: TGTGCCAGCAGTTTTATTAGGAACACTGAAGCTTTCTTT. Amino acid sequence: CASSFIRNTEAFF.

The chain is built from TRBV6-6 and TRBJ1-2, with a tentative D call TRBD1 (6 bases). Germline loops: CDR1 MNHNY, CDR2 SVGAGI (reference sequence). CDR3 length equals 13 residues. V was trimmed by 5 bases and J by 7 bases, leaving 14 bases between them. This CDR3 reads CASSTGTVPGYTF. The CDR3 DNA reads as TGTGCCAGCAGTACAGGGACCGTGCCTGGCTACACCTTC.

The gene calls are TRBV4-1 and TRBJ2-5; maybe TRBD2 (6 bases). This CDR3 is built from 13 residues. From germline, CDR1 is MGHRA and CDR2 YSYEKL. V lost 8 bases to trimming and J lost 5 bases, with 15 bases between them. CDR3 sequence: CASCLTSSETQYF. The CDR3 DNA reads TGCGCCAGCTGCCTAACTAGCTCCGAGACCCAGTACTTC.

This chain links TRBV11-2 with TRBJ2-2; TRBD2 might be the D (5 bases). Trimming stripped 5 bases from V and 5 bases from J, with 42 bases between. The germline V gene has CDR1 SGHAT and CDR2 FQNNGV. This CDR3 spans 24 amino acids. CDR3 loop: CASSHYRDGSWERRLLMRTGELFF. The DNA for the CDR3 is TGTGCCAGCAGCCATTACCGAGACGGCTCATGGGAAAGGAGGCTGCTAATGCGGACCGGGGAGCTGTTTTTT. Variable domain in full (rest from reference TRBV11-2 and TRBJ2-2): EAGVAQSPRYKIIEKRQSVAFWCNPISGHATLYWYQQILGQGPKLLIQFQNNGVVDDSQLPKDRFSAERLKGVDSTLKIQPAKLEDSAVYLCASSHYRDGSWERRLLMRTGELFFGEGSRLTVL.

This clonotype came up a few times. The J gene is TRBJ2-3, the V gene TRBV5-1, with 9 bases matching TRBD1. V was pared by 5 bases and J by 2 bases, with 3 bases of the junction left unmatched. The CDR3 totals 14 residues. Germline loops: CDR1 SGHRS, CDR2 YFSETQ. CDR3 nucleotides: TGCGCCAGCAGGTGGACAGGGGTCACAGATACGCAGTATTTT. Amino acids: CASRWTGVTDTQYF.

The chain combines TRBV18 with TRBJ2-5, with D perhaps matching TRBD1 (5 bases). Germline assignment: CDR1 KGHSH and CDR2 LQKENI. There are 13 residues in the CDR3. Trimming shortened V by 0 bases and J by 3 bases, and 5 bases separated the two germline ends. CDR3 coding DNA: TGTGCCAGCTCACCACCAGGGGAAGAGACCCAGTACTTC. Protein product: CASSPPGEETQYF. Variable domain in full (rest from reference TRBV18 and TRBJ2-5): NAGVMQNPRHLVRRRGQEARLRCSPMKGHSHVYWYRQLPEEGLKFMVYLQKENIIDESGMPKERFSAEFPKEGPSILRIQQVVRGDSAAYFCASSPPGEETQYFGPGTRLLVL.

This clonotype was counted a few times. The chain combines TRBV5-6 with TRBJ2-7, with 9 nucleotides matching TRBD1. The CDR3 has 14 amino acids. J gave up 4 bases and V 4 bases, and 6 bases lay outside the gene matches. Germline CDR1 is SGHDT and CDR2 is YYEEEE. CDR3 DNA sequence: TGTGCCAGCAGCACAACGGGACAGGGTTACGAGCAGTACTTC. Translated: CASSTTGQGYEQYF.

This clonotype turned up a few times. The rearrangement uses TRBV4-3 and TRBJ1-2; 8 nucleotides align to TRBD1. The V and J ends lost 4 bases and 0 bases, in that order; junction bases with no gene match: 10. The CDR3 is 17 residues long. CDR1 and CDR2 from the germline V gene are LGHNA and YSLEER. The CDR3 nucleotides are TGCGCCAGCAGCCGATCGGACAGGGTTCGGACTAACTATGGCTACACCTTC. This encodes CASSRSDRVRTNYGYTF.

This clonotype has more than one count but fewer than ten. The rearrangement links TRBV5-1 to TRBJ2-3; D remains ambiguous. Germline V gene lookup returns CDR1 SGHRS and CDR2 YFSETQ. The CDR3 is 15 residues long. The ends were cut back, 2 bases at V and 1 base at J, with 11 bases in the middle. The CDR3 spells CASSFGIIGTDTQYF. The DNA for the CDR3 is TGCGCCAGCAGCTTCGGAATTATAGGCACAGATACGCAGTATTTT. Using reference TRBV5-1 and TRBJ2-3 for the parts outside the CDR3, the full variable domain is KAGVTQTPRYLIKTRGQQVTLSCSPISGHRSVSWYQQTPGQGLQFLFEYFSETQRNKGNFPGRFSGRQFSNSRSEMNVSTLELGDSALYLCASSFGIIGTDTQYFGPGTRLTVL.

This clonotype was recorded at least ten times. The chain is built from TRBV28 and TRBJ2-7, with D unresolved. CDR3 length: 12 residues. Trimming stripped 6 bases from V and 1 base from J, with 7 bases between. The germline V gene encodes CDR1 MDHEN and CDR2 SYDVKM. This chain's CDR3 is CASSTRSYEQYV. Written as DNA, the CDR3 is TGTGCCAGCAGCACGCGGTCCTACGAGCAGTACGTC.

The sample holds a few counts of this clonotype. This chain connects TRBV4-3 to TRBJ2-2, with D unresolved. From germline, CDR1 is LGHNA and CDR2 YSLEER. The ends were cut back, 0 bases at V and 2 bases at J, with 16 bases in the middle. CDR3 size: 18 residues. The CDR3 loop reads CASSQEVQAKLNTGELFF. The CDR3 DNA reads as TGCGCCAGCAGCCAAGAAGTCCAGGCCAAGCTTAACACCGGGGAGCTGTTTTTT.

The CDR3: CASSQQGAGIAKNIQYF. CDR3 coding DNA: TGTGCCAGCTCACAACAGGGGGCCGGTATAGCCAAAAACATTCAGTACTTC. V gene TRBV18 combines with J gene TRBJ2-4, with TRBD1 identical over 9 bases. The V gene end was trimmed by 4 bases and the J gene end by 0 bases; junction bases not matched to a gene: 7. Germline V gene lookup returns CDR1 KGHSH and CDR2 LQKENI. This CDR3 spans 17 amino acids.

This clonotype has more than one count but fewer than ten. This rearrangement joins TRBV29-1 to TRBJ2-5; weak D call: TRBD1 (6 bases). This CDR3 has 12 amino acids. V dropped 3 bases and J dropped 5 bases, with 10 bases sitting between them. Germline-derived CDR1 and CDR2 are SQVTM and ANQGSEA. CDR3 DNA sequence: TGCAGCGTTGATCGCCAGGGGGAGACCCAGTACTTC. It translates to CSVDRQGETQYF.